The text below deals with one TCR beta chain. Profiling relied on immunoSEQ multiplex PCR, and the TCRdb table lists in-frame clones only, not all of them. The table has around 100,000 clones, roughly 84% seen once. This entry belongs to a study of blood T cell repertoires in COVID-19. Sequenced sample: peripheral blood. This clonotype was sampled from a man aged 25-40 years in a cohort sampled during active COVID-19.

This CDR3 is CASSQGDISNQPQHF. The CDR3 bases are TGTGCCAGCAGCCAAGGGGACATTAGCAATCAGCCCCAGCATTTT. This chain connects TRBV4-2 to TRBJ1-5; D is perhaps TRBD1 (6 bases). The CDR3 runs 15 residues. Per the germline V gene, CDR1 is LGHNA and CDR2 is YNFKEQ. Trimming stripped 1 base from V and 0 bases from J, with 7 bases between.